This T cell receptor beta chain was documented in a study of cytomegalovirus exposure and HLA in healthy donors. Vbeta (60) and Jbeta (13) primers were used in the PCR. Repertoires were generated with immunoSEQ multiplex PCR, while TCRdb's copy carries only in-frame clones and drops some. The table lists about 150,000 clones, about 76% of them singletons. On this clone itself: The antigen is undetermined.

Findings and caveats of the study: According to the study, roughly 160 TCR beta chains were cytomegalovirus-associated. Later analysis suggested links between common viral pathogens and several top significant clusters.

This TCR was recovered from a male donor in good health and CMV-seronegative. The sequencing input was PBMCs.

The CDR3 nucleotides read TGTGCCAGCTCACAGGACAGGGGAGTGGTGACTGAAGCTTTCTTT. Its protein product is CASSQDRGVVTEAFF. The chain has TRBV18 and TRBJ1-1; 9 bases agree with TRBD1. Germline-derived CDR1 and CDR2 are KGHSH and LQKENI. J was trimmed by 5 bases and V by 4 bases; bases with no gene match: 8. The CDR3 has 15 amino acids.